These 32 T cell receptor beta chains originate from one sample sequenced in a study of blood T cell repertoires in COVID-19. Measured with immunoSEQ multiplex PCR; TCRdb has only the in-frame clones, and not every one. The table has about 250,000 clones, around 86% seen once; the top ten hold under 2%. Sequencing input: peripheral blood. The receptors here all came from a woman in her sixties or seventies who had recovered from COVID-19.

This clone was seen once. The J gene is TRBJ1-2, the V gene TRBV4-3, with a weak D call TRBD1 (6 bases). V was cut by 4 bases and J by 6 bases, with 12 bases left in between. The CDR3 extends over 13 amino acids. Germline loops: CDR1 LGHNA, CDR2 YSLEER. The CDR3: CASSLTGFHGYTF. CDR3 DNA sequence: TGCGCCAGCAGCCTAACAGGGTTCCATGGCTACACCTTC.

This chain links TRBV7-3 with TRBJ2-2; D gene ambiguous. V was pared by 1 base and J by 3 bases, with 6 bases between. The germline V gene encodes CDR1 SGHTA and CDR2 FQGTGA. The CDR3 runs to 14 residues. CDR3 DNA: TGTGCCAGCAGCTTAAGCTTAGACACCGGGGAGCTGTTTTTT. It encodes CASSLSLDTGELFF.

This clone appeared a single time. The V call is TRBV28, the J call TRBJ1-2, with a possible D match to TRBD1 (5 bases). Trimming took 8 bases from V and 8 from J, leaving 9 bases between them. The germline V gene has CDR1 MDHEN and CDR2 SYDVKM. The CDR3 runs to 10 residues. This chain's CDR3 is CASARGGYTF. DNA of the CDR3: TGTGCCAGCGCTAGGGGAGGCTACACCTTC.

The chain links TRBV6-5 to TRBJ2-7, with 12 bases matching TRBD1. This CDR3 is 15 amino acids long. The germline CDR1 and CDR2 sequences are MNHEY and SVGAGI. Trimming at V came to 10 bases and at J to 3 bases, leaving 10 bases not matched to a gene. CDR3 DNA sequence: TGTGCCACCTCCTGGGGGACAGGGGGCGGCTACGAGCAGTACTTC. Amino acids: CATSWGTGGGYEQYF.

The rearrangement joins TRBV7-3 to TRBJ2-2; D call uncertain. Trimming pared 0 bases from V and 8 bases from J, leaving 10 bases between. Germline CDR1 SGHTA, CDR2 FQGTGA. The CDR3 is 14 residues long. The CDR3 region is CASSLTLTSGELFF. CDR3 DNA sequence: TGTGCCAGCAGCTTAACGTTAACCAGTGGGGAGCTGTTTTTT.

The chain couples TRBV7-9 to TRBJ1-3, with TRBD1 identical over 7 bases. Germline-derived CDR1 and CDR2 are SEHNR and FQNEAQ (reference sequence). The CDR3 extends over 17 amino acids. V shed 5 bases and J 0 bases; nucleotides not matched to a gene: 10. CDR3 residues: CASSPRQGLVSGNTIYF. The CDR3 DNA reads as TGTGCCAGCAGCCCCCGACAGGGACTGGTCTCTGGAAACACCATATATTTT.

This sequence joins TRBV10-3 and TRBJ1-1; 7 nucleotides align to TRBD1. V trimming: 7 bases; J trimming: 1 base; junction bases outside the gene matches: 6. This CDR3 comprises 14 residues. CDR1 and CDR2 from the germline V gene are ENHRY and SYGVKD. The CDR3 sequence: CAITRTGGNTEAFF. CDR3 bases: TGTGCCATCACCCGGACAGGAGGGAACACTGAAGCTTTCTTT.

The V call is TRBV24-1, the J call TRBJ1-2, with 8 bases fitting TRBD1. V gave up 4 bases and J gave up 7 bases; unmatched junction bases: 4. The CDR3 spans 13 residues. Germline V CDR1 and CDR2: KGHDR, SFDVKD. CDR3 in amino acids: CATSDHRGFGYTF. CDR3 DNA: TGTGCCACCAGTGACCACAGGGGGTTTGGCTACACCTTC.

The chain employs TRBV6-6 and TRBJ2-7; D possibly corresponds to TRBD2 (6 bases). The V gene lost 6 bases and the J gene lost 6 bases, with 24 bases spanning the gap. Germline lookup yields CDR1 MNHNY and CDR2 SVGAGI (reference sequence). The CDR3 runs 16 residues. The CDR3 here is CASSSTEVGGGLEQYF. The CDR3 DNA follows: TGTGCCAGCAGCTCCACCGAGGTCGGGGGAGGCCTCGAGCAGTACTTC.

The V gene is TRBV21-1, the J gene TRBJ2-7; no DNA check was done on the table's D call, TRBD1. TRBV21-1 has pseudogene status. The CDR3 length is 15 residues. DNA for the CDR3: TGTGCCAGCAGCGAGGCGGACAGGGGATCCGACGAGCAGTACTTC. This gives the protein CASSEADRGSDEQYF.

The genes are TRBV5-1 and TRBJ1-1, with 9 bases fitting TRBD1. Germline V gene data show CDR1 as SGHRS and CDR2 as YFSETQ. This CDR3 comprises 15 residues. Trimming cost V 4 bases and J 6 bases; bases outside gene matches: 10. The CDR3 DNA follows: TGCGCCAGCAGCCCCCAATCCGGGGACAGGGCTGAAGCTTTCTTT. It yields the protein CASSPQSGDRAEAFF. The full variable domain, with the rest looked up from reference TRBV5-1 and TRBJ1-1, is KAGVTQTPRYLIKTRGQQVTLSCSPISGHRSVSWYQQTPGQGLQFLFEYFSETQRNKGNFPGRFSGRQFSNSRSEMNVSTLELGDSALYLCASSPQSGDRAEAFFGQGTRLTVV.

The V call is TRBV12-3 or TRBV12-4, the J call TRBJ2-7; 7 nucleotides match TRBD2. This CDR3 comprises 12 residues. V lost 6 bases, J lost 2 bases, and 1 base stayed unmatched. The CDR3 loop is CASRGGAYEQYF. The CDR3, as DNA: TGTGCCAGCAGGGGGGGGGCCTACGAGCAGTACTTC.

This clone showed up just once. CDR3 in DNA: TGTGCCAGCTCACCCACAGTGGGGCAGGGGAACACTGAAGCTTTCTTT. Translation gives CASSPTVGQGNTEAFF. V is TRBV18 and J is TRBJ1-1; D is possibly TRBD1 (5 bases). The V end lost 3 bases, the J end lost 1 base, and 15 bases lay between the germline ends. Germline CDR1 KGHSH, CDR2 LQKENI. This CDR3 is built from 16 residues.

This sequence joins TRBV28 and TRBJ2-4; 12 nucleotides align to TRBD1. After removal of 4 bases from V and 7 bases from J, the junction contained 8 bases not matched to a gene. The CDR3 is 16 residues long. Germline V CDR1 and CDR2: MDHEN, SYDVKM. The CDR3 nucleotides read TGTGCCAGCAGTTCCACGGGACAGGGGGCGAGGAACATTCAGTACTTC. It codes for CASSSTGQGARNIQYF.

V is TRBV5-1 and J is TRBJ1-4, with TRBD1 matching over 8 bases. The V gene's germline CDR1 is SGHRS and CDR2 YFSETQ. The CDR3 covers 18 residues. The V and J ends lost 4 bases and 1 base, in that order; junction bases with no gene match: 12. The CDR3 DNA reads TGCGCCAGCAGCGGCGGGACAGGAGCCTGGAGAACTAATGAAAAACTGTTTTTT. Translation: CASSGGTGAWRTNEKLFF.

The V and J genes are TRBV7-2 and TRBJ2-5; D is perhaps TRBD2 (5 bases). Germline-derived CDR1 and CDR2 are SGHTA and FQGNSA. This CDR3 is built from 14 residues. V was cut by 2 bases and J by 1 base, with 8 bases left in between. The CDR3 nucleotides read TGTGCCAGCAGCTTAATGGCGGGCCAAGAGACCCAGTACTTC. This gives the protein CASSLMAGQETQYF.

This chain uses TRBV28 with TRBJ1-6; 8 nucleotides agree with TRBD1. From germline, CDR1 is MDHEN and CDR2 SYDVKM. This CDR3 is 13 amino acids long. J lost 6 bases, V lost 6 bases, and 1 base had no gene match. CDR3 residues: CASRDRANSPLHF. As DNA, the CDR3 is TGTGCCAGCAGGGACAGGGCTAATTCACCCCTCCACTTT.

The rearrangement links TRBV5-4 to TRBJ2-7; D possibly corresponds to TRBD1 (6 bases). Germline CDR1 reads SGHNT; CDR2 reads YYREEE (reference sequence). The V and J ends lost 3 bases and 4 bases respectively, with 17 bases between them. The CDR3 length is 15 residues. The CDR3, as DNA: TGTGCCAGCAGCTGGGGTGGACAGAGACCTTACGAGCAGTACTTC. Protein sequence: CASSWGGQRPYEQYF.

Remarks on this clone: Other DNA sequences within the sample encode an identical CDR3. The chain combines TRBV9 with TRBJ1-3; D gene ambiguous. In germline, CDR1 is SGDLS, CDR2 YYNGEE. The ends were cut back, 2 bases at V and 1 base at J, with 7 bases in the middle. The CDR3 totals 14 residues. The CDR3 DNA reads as TGTGCCAGCAGCGTCCTGTCTTCTGGAAACACCATATATTTT. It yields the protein CASSVLSSGNTIYF.

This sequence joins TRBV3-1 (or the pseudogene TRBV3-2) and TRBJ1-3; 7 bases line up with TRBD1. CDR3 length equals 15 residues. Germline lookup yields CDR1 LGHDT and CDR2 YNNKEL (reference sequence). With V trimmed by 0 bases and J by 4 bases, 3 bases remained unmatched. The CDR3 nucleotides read TGTGCCAGCAGCCAAGATCTGGGACAGGGAAACACCATATATTTT. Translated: CASSQDLGQGNTIYF.

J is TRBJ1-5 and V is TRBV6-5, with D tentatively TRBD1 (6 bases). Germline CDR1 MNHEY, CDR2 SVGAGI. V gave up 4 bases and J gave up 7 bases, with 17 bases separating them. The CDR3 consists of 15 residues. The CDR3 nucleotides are TGTGCCAGCAGTTCCAGGGCAGGGGCGCGACAGCCCCAGCATTTT. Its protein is CASSSRAGARQPQHF.

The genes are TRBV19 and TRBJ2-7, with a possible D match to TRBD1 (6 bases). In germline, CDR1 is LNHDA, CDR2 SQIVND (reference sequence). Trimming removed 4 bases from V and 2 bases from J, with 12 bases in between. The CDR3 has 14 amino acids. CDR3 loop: CASSTGHPPYEQYF. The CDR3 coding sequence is TGTGCCAGTAGTACGGGACATCCCCCCTACGAGCAGTACTTC. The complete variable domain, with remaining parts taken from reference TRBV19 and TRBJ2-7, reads DGGITQSPKYLFRKEGQNVTLSCEQNLNHDAMYWYRQDPGQGLRLIYYSQIVNDFQKGDIAEGYSVSREKKESFPLTVTSAQKNPTAFYLCASSTGHPPYEQYFGPGTRLTVT.

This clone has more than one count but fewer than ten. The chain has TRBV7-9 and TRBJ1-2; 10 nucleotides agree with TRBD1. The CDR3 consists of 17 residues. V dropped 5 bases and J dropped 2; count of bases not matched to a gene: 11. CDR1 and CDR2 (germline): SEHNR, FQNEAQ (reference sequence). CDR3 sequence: CASSRPGTGAANYGYTF. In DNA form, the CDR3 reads TGTGCCAGCAGCCGTCCCGGGACAGGGGCGGCCAACTATGGCTACACCTTC.

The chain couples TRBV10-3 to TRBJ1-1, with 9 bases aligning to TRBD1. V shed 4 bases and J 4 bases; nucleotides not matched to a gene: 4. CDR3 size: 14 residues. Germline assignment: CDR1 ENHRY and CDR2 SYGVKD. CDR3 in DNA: TGTGCCATCAGTGCATGGGGACAGGGCACTGAAGCTTTCTTT. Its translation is CAISAWGQGTEAFF.

The CDR3 loop is CASSTGRGVGYGYTF. The CDR3 nucleotides are TGTGCCAGTAGTACGGGTCGGGGGGTCGGCTATGGCTACACCTTC. The chain couples TRBV19 to TRBJ1-2; weak D call: TRBD1 (5 bases). The germline V gene has CDR1 LNHDA and CDR2 SQIVND (reference sequence). Trimming took off 4 bases at V and 4 bases at J, with 16 bases between the two ends. The CDR3 sequence is 15 residues long.

The DNA of the CDR3 is TGTGCCACCGACGAGCGGGGAGGCACAGATACGCAGTATTTT. Protein sequence: CATDERGGTDTQYF. The chain joins TRBV24-1 to TRBJ2-3; 7 bases align to TRBD2. Germline V lookup: CDR1 KGHDR, CDR2 SFDVKD. The CDR3 runs 14 residues. V gave up 9 bases and J gave up 1 base; unmatched junction bases: 6.

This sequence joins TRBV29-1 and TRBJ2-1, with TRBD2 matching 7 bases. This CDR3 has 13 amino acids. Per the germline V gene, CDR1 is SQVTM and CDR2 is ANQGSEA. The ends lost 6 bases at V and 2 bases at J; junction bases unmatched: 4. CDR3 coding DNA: TGCAGCGTAGGAGCGGGAACCTACAATGAGCAGTTCTTC. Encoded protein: CSVGAGTYNEQFF.

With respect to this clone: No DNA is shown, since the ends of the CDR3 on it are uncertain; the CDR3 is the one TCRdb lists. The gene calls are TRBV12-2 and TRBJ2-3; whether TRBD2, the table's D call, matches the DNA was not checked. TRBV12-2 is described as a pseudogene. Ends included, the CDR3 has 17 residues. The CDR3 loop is CASRLAVAGGSTDTQYF.

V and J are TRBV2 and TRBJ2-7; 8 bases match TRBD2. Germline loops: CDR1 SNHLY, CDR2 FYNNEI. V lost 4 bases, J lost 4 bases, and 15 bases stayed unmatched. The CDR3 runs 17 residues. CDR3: CASSGGAGLVTFYEQYF. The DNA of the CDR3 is TGTGCCAGCAGTGGAGGGGCGGGACTAGTAACATTTTACGAGCAGTACTTC. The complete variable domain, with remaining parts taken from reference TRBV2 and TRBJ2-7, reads EPEVTQTPSHQVTQMGQEVILRCVPISNHLYFYWYRQILGQKVEFLVSFYNNEISEKSEIFDDQFSVERPDGSNFTLKIRSTKLEDSAMYFCASSGGAGLVTFYEQYFGPGTRLTVT.

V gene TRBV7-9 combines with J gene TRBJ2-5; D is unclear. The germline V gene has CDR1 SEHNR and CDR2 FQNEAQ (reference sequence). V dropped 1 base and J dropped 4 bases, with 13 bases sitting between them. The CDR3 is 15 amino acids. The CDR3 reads CASSLGQLPGETQYF. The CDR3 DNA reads TGTGCCAGCAGCTTAGGGCAGCTCCCGGGAGAGACCCAGTACTTC. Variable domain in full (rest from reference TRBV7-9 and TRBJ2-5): DTGVSQNPRHKITKRGQNVTFRCDPISEHNRLYWYRQTLGQGPEFLTYFQNEAQLEKSRLLSDRFSAERPKGSFSTLEIQRTEQGDSAMYLCASSLGQLPGETQYFGPGTRLLVL.

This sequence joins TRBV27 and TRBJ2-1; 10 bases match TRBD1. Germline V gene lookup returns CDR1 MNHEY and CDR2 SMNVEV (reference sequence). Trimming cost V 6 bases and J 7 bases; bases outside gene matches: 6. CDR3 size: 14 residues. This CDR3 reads CASSRQGALNEQFF. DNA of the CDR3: TGTGCCAGCAGCCGACAGGGGGCATTGAATGAGCAGTTCTTC.

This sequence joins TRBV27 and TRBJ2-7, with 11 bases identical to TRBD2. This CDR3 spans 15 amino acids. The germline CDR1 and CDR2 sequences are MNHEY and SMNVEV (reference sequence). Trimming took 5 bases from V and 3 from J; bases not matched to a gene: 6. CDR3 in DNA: TGTGCCAGCAGTGGGACTAGCGGATTATTCTACGAGCAGTACTTC. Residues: CASSGTSGLFYEQYF.